This TCR beta chain derives from a study of T cells in Graves' hyperthyroidism and ophthalmopathy. Germline assignment: CDR1 SGHDN and CDR2 FVKESK. The V end was cut by 6 bases, the J end by 0 bases, with 19 bases between. This CDR3 region has 17 residues. RNA transcripts provided the source from which TCR beta CDR3 regions were amplified. First-round RT-PCR with HTBI primers amplified the TCR CDR3 region. TCRdb ran MiXCR on the multiplex PCR reads and lists one entry per CDR3 protein. The table shows about 360,000 distinct CDR3 sequences, with roughly 13% occurring only once. This clonotype was seen many times. For Graves' hyperthyroidism to be stable, ophthalmopathy could not progress within 18 months. Every diagnosis used clinical symptoms, serum thyroxine and TRAb, thyroid ultrasound and orbital computed tomography. This sample holds PBMCs from roughly 10 ml fresh peripheral blood.

The chain has TRBV14 and TRBJ2-3, with D uncertain. This receptor was taken from a woman aged 18-29 years with Graves' hyperthyroidism. Sequenced: blood. CDR3 protein: CASSPLHPPTSTDTQYF. CDR3 DNA: TGTGCCAGCAGTCCACTACACCCCCCCACTAGCACAGATACGCAGTATTTT.